This passage covers 29 T cell receptor beta chains from one sample sequenced in a study of blood T cell repertoires in COVID-19 (dated by TCRdb to 2020 to 2021). The library was built by means of the immunoSEQ multiplex PCR assay. As stored in TCRdb, this immuneACCESS dataset retains in-frame rearrangements with V and J assigned. A fraction of the clones does not appear; measured against another copy, unresolved V genes explain less than half of the discrepancy, and the remainder lacks a known reason. This sample has roughly 58,000 clones in its table, and roughly 70% of those were observed once. The ten biggest clones cover approximately 51% of the sample. What was sequenced was PBMCs or T cells enriched from blood (not recorded which). Receptor source: a woman aged 55-70 years who had been exposed to COVID-19.

This clone appeared a few times. The V gene is TRBV5-1, the J gene TRBJ1-1; D call uncertain. The CDR3 covers 14 residues. V dropped 7 bases and J dropped 1 base, with 14 bases sitting between them. Per germline, CDR1 SGHRS and CDR2 YFSETQ. The CDR3, as DNA: TGCGCCAGCCGTATTACAACAGCGAACACTGAAGCTTTCTTT. Translating it yields CASRITTANTEAFF. The variable domain in full, with the rest retrieved from reference TRBV5-1 and TRBJ1-1, is KAGVTQTPRYLIKTRGQQVTLSCSPISGHRSVSWYQQTPGQGLQFLFEYFSETQRNKGNFPGRFSGRQFSNSRSEMNVSTLELGDSALYLCASRITTANTEAFFGQGTRLTVV.

The chain employs TRBV3-1 (or the pseudogene TRBV3-2) and TRBJ1-1, with TRBD1 identical over 10 bases. The CDR3 contains 16 residues. Germline trimming cut 1 base from V and 7 bases from J; bases unmatched to any gene: 9. Germline V gene lookup returns CDR1 LGHDT and CDR2 YNNKEL (reference sequence). The CDR3 protein is CASSQGQTGGVGEAFF. CDR3 sequence (DNA): TGTGCCAGCAGCCAAGGTCAGACAGGGGGCGTTGGTGAAGCTTTCTTT.

The rearrangement uses TRBV7-6 and TRBJ2-1, with 8 bases fitting TRBD2. Germline CDR1 is SGHVS and CDR2 is FNYEAQ. The trim removed 1 base at V and 0 bases at J, leaving 2 bases unmatched. This CDR3 has 16 amino acids. CDR3 amino acids: CASSLERGNSYNEQFF. DNA of the CDR3: TGTGCCAGCAGCTTAGAGCGGGGGAACTCCTACAATGAGCAGTTCTTC.

The V call is TRBV5-1, the J call TRBJ1-5; D is unresolved. Germline V gene sequence: CDR1 SGHRS, CDR2 YFSETQ. V lost 3 bases to trimming and J lost 8 bases, with 12 bases between them. The length of the CDR3 is 13 residues. CDR3 bases: TGCGCCAGCAGCTGGGCAGCCGGGGAGCCCCAGCATTTT. This encodes CASSWAAGEPQHF.

This clone has only one observation. The chain couples TRBV30 to TRBJ2-3; 8 nucleotides match TRBD2. The germline V gene encodes CDR1 GTSNPN and CDR2 SVGIG (reference sequence). V was clipped by 4 bases and J by 4 bases; unmatched bases: 4. This CDR3 region has 13 residues. CDR3 in amino acids: CAWTPGGADTQYF. In nucleotides, the CDR3 is TGTGCCTGGACTCCGGGGGGGGCAGATACGCAGTATTTT.

The rearrangement joins TRBV2 to TRBJ2-1; D may be TRBD1 (6 bases). This CDR3 contains 15 residues. V was trimmed by 3 bases and J by 0 bases, leaving 9 bases between them. From germline, CDR1 is SNHLY and CDR2 FYNNEI. The CDR3 spells CASSDQGSSYNEQFF. The CDR3 DNA follows: TGTGCCAGCAGTGACCAGGGGAGCTCCTACAATGAGCAGTTCTTC.

The chain joins TRBV28 to TRBJ1-5, with 11 bases aligning to TRBD1. This CDR3 region has 15 residues. V lost 6 bases and J lost 1; bases outside the gene matches: 2. In germline, CDR1 is MDHEN, CDR2 SYDVKM. CDR3 sequence: CASRGQGVSNQPQHF. CDR3 DNA: TGTGCCAGCAGGGGACAGGGGGTCAGCAATCAGCCCCAGCATTTT.

Turning to this clone: A read error may produce the germline difference seen at one junction end. This same CDR3 is encoded by further DNA sequences in the sample. CDR3 in DNA: TGTGCCAGCAGCTTTAGGACAGGGACTAATGAAAAATTGTTTTTT. Protein sequence: CASSFRTGTNEKLFF. The genes are TRBV5-4 and TRBJ1-4, with 8 bases identical to TRBD1. This CDR3 has 15 amino acids. Germline-derived CDR1 and CDR2 are SGHNT and YYREEE (reference sequence).

The V and J genes are TRBV11-2 and TRBJ2-2, with 8 bases identical to TRBD1. V lost 2 bases to trimming and J lost 7 bases; unmatched junction nucleotides: 3. The CDR3 sequence is 14 residues long. The germline gives CDR1 SGHAT, CDR2 FQNNGV. The DNA for the CDR3 is TGTGCCAGCAGCTTACCAGGGGGCATCGGGGAGCTGTTTTTT. Translated: CASSLPGGIGELFF. The variable domain in full, with the rest retrieved from reference TRBV11-2 and TRBJ2-2, is EAGVAQSPRYKIIEKRQSVAFWCNPISGHATLYWYQQILGQGPKLLIQFQNNGVVDDSQLPKDRFSAERLKGVDSTLKIQPAKLEDSAVYLCASSLPGGIGELFFGEGSRLTVL.

This sequence joins TRBV28 and TRBJ1-2; tentative D call: TRBD1 (6 bases). The CDR3 spans 14 residues. V lost 6 bases and J 4 bases, leaving 15 bases between the germline ends. CDR1 and CDR2 (germline): MDHEN, SYDVKM. This chain's CDR3 is CASSPPGQFYGYTF. CDR3 DNA sequence: TGTGCCAGCAGCCCACCCGGACAGTTCTATGGCTACACCTTC.

The gene calls are TRBV4-1 and TRBJ2-7; D is perhaps TRBD2 (6 bases). The V end was cut by 0 bases, the J end by 0 bases, with 18 bases between. The CDR3 has 18 amino acids. Germline CDR1 is MGHRA and CDR2 is YSYEKL. The CDR3 sequence: CASSQDPSLASSSYEQYF. The DNA of the CDR3 is TGCGCCAGCAGCCAAGACCCCTCCCTAGCGTCAAGCTCCTACGAGCAGTACTTC.

This sequence joins TRBV2 and TRBJ1-5, with D tentatively TRBD1 (5 bases). Germline V gives CDR1 SNHLY, CDR2 FYNNEI. CDR3 length equals 15 residues. Trimming pared 2 bases from V and 0 bases from J, leaving 8 bases between. The CDR3 bases are TGTGCCAGCAGTGAAAACAGGATTAGCAATCAGCCCCAGCATTTT. This translates into CASSENRISNQPQHF.

The chain carries TRBV7-2 and TRBJ2-1; D may be TRBD2 (6 bases). CDR1 and CDR2 from the germline V gene are SGHTA and FQGNSA. This CDR3 has 13 residues. V was clipped by 4 bases and J by 4 bases, with 8 bases between them. DNA of the CDR3: TGTGCCAGCAGCTGGAGGGGATACAATGAGCAGTTCTTC. Protein: CASSWRGYNEQFF.

The gene calls are TRBV7-2 and TRBJ1-1; D not certain. The CDR3 is made up of 15 amino acids. Trimming left V 2 bases short and J 1 base short, with 11 bases between. Germline V lookup: CDR1 SGHTA, CDR2 FQGNSA. CDR3 in amino acids: CASSLTREANTEAFF. The CDR3 bases are TGTGCCAGCAGCTTAACCCGGGAAGCGAACACTGAAGCTTTCTTT.

Only a few counts were recorded for this clone. The chain carries TRBV12-3 or TRBV12-4 and TRBJ2-5, with D perhaps matching TRBD1 (5 bases). Deletions cut 3 bases from V and 2 bases from J, with 7 bases between. CDR3 length: 13 residues. In DNA form, the CDR3 reads TGTGCCAGCAGTTTTCCAGGGCAAGAGACCCAGTACTTC. It codes for CASSFPGQETQYF.

The CDR3 bases are TGCAGCTCCACAGATACGCAGTATTTT. This codes for CSSTDTQYF. This rearrangement joins TRBV20-1 to TRBJ2-3; D call uncertain. Germline V CDR1 and CDR2: DFQATT, SNEGSKA (reference sequence). The CDR3 covers 9 residues.

The chain couples TRBV28 to TRBJ2-6; TRBD1 matches at 8 bases. Trimming at V came to 5 bases and at J to 4 bases, leaving 7 bases not matched to a gene. CDR3 length: 16 residues. Germline CDR1 and CDR2: MDHEN and SYDVKM. The CDR3 here is CASSNHRGAGANVLTF. CDR3 nucleotides: TGTGCCAGCAGTAATCACAGGGGGGCCGGGGCCAACGTCCTGACTTTC.

CDR3 in DNA: TGTGCCAGCAGCTGGGGGACAGATAATGAAAAACTGTTTTTT. Translation gives CASSWGTDNEKLFF. The chain has TRBV7-9 and TRBJ1-4, with 7 bases fitting TRBD1. This CDR3 has 14 residues. Losses at the gene ends were 4 bases for V and 4 bases for J; bases not matched to a gene: 3. The germline V gene has CDR1 SEHNR and CDR2 FQNEAQ (reference sequence).

V is TRBV15 and J is TRBJ2-2; D gene uncertain. Trimming removed 0 bases at V and 5 bases at J, with 4 bases between. Germline CDR1 and CDR2: LNHNV and YYDKDF (reference sequence). This CDR3 has 13 amino acids. The chain's CDR3 is CATSRDRTGELFF. The CDR3 nucleotides read TGTGCCACCAGCAGAGATCGGACCGGGGAGCTGTTTTTT.

This clone was detected once. The gene calls are TRBV6-9 and TRBJ1-5, with D maybe TRBD1 (6 bases). The CDR3 covers 13 residues. Germline CDR1 MNHGY, CDR2 SVAAGI. The V end was cut by 3 bases, the J end by 5 bases, with 8 bases between. CDR3 protein: CASSYRGYQPQHF. In DNA form, the CDR3 reads TGTGCCAGCAGTTACAGGGGTTATCAGCCCCAGCATTTT.

The rearrangement uses TRBV20-1 and TRBJ1-2; 9 bases line up with TRBD1. The ends lost 3 bases at V and 5 bases at J; junction bases unmatched: 7. CDR1 and CDR2 from the germline V gene are DFQATT and SNEGSKA (reference sequence). CDR3 length: 14 amino acids. The CDR3: CSASISQGAYGYTF. Written as DNA, the CDR3 is TGCAGTGCTAGTATTTCACAGGGGGCTTATGGCTACACCTTC.

This chain uses TRBV25-1 with TRBJ1-2, with 12 bases lining up with TRBD1. CDR1 and CDR2 from the germline V gene are MGHDK and SYGVNS. With V trimmed by 5 bases and J by 3 bases, 7 bases remained unmatched. CDR3 length equals 16 residues. The CDR3 DNA reads TGTGCCAGCAGTTCCCGGGACAGGGGGCCGGACTATGGCTACACCTTC. It yields the protein CASSSRDRGPDYGYTF.

The rearrangement uses TRBV10-1 and TRBJ2-3, with D perhaps matching TRBD2 (6 bases). This CDR3 has 17 amino acids. Trimming pared 0 bases from V and 3 bases from J, leaving 16 bases between. Germline V gene lookup returns CDR1 WNHNN and CDR2 SYGVQD (reference sequence). The CDR3 sequence is CASSESGLLFGTDTQYF. CDR3 nucleotide sequence: TGCGCCAGCAGTGAGTCGGGACTCCTCTTTGGGACAGATACGCAGTATTTT.

As DNA, the CDR3 is TGTGCCAGCAGCCCCGACAGGGTGAATTCACCCCTCCACTTT. Its translation is CASSPDRVNSPLHF. The chain has TRBV7-6 and TRBJ1-6; 7 nucleotides align to TRBD1. Germline V gives CDR1 SGHVS, CDR2 FNYEAQ. J lost 7 bases, V lost 5 bases, and 5 bases had no gene match. CDR3 size: 14 residues.

The V and J genes are TRBV28 and TRBJ2-1; 9 nucleotides match TRBD2. The CDR3 is 16 residues long. J lost 7 bases, V lost 3 bases, and 10 bases had no gene match. The germline V gene has CDR1 MDHEN and CDR2 SYDVKM. CDR3 DNA sequence: TGTGCCAGCAGTTTGGGGTTTAGCGGGAGCAGGAATGAGCAGTTCTTC. Its translation is CASSLGFSGSRNEQFF.

The V and J genes are TRBV28 and TRBJ1-1, with D perhaps matching TRBD1 (6 bases). Germline CDR1 MDHEN, CDR2 SYDVKM. V dropped 3 bases and J dropped 4 bases, with 12 bases sitting between them. CDR3 length: 14 amino acids. The CDR3 loop reads CASSLGGQSTEAFF. The CDR3 DNA reads TGTGCCAGCAGTTTGGGGGGGCAGAGCACTGAAGCTTTCTTT.

The chain has TRBV5-1 and TRBJ1-1; 7 nucleotides line up with TRBD1. The germline CDR1 and CDR2 sequences are SGHRS and YFSETQ. J lost 0 bases, V lost 2 bases, and 4 bases had no gene match. CDR3 length: 15 amino acids. The CDR3 sequence: CASSLWGQMNTEAFF. CDR3 DNA: TGCGCCAGCAGCTTATGGGGACAGATGAACACTGAAGCTTTCTTT. The full variable domain, its missing parts supplied by reference TRBV5-1 and TRBJ1-1, is KAGVTQTPRYLIKTRGQQVTLSCSPISGHRSVSWYQQTPGQGLQFLFEYFSETQRNKGNFPGRFSGRQFSNSRSEMNVSTLELGDSALYLCASSLWGQMNTEAFFGQGTRLTVV.

This chain joins TRBV4-3 and TRBJ1-3, with a possible D match to TRBD1 (5 bases). Deletions cut 1 base from V and 0 bases from J, with 7 bases between. The germline gives CDR1 LGHNA, CDR2 YSLEER. The CDR3 sequence is 15 residues long. The chain's CDR3 is CASSQGQFSGNTIYF. In nucleotides, the CDR3 is TGCGCCAGCAGCCAAGGACAGTTCTCTGGAAACACCATATATTTT.

The V call is TRBV28, the J call TRBJ2-1; 7 positions agree with TRBD1. After removal of 7 bases from V and 1 base from J, the junction contained 1 base not matched to a gene. The CDR3 is 13 amino acids. Germline loops: CDR1 MDHEN, CDR2 SYDVKM. As DNA, the CDR3 is TGTGCCAGCATACAGGGGTCCTACAATGAGCAGTTCTTC. It codes for CASIQGSYNEQFF.